This T cell receptor (beta chain) came from a study of response to subunit inactivated influenza vaccine. Of note for this clonotype: The antigen is undetermined.

Germline-derived CDR1 and CDR2 are MGHDK and SYGVNS. J lost 15 bases, V lost 6 bases, and 11 bases had no gene match. The CDR3 is made up of 13 amino acids. TCRdb reanalysed the RT-PCR reads using MiXCR and keeps one entry per CDR3 protein. Here the sample spans more than 450,000 distinct CDR3 sequences, roughly 10% being singletons. Findings of the study overall: There was a suggestion from the authors that each seasonal influenza vaccination recruits few new T cells.

This chain links TRBV25-1 with TRBJ2-1, with TRBD1 matching over 10 bases. The receptor comes from a man aged 45 to 65 who received an inactivated influenza vaccine. Sample: PBMCs from blood, taken on the day of vaccination. The CDR3 sequence: CASSPGGTGETFF. The CDR3 DNA follows: TGTGCCAGCAGCCCAGGGGGGACAGGGGAGACGTTCTTC.